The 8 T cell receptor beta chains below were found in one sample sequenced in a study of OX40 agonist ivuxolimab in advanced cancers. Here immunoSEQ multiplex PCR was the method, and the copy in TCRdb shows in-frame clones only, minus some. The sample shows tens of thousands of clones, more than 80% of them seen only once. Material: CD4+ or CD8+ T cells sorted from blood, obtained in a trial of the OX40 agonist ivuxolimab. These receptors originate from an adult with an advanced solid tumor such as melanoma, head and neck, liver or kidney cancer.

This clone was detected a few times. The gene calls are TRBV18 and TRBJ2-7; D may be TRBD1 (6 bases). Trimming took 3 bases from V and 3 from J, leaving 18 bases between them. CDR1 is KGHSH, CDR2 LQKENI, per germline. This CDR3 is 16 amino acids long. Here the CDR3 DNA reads TGTGCCAGCTCACCCACGTCTCAGGGGTCTCTCTACGAGCAGTACTTC. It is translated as CASSPTSQGSLYEQYF.

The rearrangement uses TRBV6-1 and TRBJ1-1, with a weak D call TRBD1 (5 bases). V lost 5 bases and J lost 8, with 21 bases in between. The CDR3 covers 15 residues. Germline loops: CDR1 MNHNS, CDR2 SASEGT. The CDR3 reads CASSPQTRAIVEAFF. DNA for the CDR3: TGTGCCAGCAGTCCTCAAACCAGGGCTATCGTAGAAGCTTTCTTT.

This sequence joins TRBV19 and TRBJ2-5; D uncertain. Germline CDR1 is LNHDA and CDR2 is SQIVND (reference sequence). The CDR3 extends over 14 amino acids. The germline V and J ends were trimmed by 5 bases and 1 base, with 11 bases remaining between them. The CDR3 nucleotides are TGTGCCAGTAGTGTCATAGGTCTCCAAGAGACCCAGTACTTC. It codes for CASSVIGLQETQYF.

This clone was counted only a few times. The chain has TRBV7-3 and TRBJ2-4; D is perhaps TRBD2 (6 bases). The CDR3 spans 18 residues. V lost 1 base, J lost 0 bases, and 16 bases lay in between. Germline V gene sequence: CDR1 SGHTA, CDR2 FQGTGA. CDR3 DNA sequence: TGTGCCAGCAGCTTAAGCGGGGAGCTTGGAGGAGCCAAAAACATTCAGTACTTC. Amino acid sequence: CASSLSGELGGAKNIQYF.

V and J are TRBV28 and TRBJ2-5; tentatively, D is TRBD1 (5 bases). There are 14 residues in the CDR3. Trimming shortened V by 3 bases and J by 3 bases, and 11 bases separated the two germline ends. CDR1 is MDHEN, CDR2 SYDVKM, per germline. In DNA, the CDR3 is TGTGCCAGCAGTTTTCTGCTAGGGGAAGAGACCCAGTACTTC. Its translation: CASSFLLGEETQYF.

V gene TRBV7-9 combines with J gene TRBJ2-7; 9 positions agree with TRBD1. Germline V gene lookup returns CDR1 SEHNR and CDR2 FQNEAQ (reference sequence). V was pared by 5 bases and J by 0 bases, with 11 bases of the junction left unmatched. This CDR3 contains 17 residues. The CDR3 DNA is TGTGCCAGCAGCAACGGGACAGGGTTTTCGGTCTCCTACGAGCAGTACTTC. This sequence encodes CASSNGTGFSVSYEQYF.

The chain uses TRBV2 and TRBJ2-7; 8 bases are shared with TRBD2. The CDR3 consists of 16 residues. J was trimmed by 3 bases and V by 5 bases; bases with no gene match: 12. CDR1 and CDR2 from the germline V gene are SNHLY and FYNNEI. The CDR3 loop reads CASSYPPGLGDYEQYF. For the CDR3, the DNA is TGTGCCAGCAGTTATCCTCCGGGACTAGGGGACTACGAGCAGTACTTC.

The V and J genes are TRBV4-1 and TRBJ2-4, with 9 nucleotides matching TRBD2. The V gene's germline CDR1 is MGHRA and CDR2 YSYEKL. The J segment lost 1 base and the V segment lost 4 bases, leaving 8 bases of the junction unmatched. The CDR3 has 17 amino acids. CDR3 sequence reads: CASSLPIAGEAKNIQYF. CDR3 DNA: TGCGCCAGCAGCCTCCCCATAGCGGGAGAGGCCAAAAACATTCAGTACTTC.